This TCR beta chain was profiled in a study of tumour-infiltrating T cells in Burkitt lymphoma. In the study overall: All epidemiological Burkitt lymphoma subtypes were represented in the cohort. Survival, overall and progression-free, tracked with productive clonality.

This CDR3 spans 16 amino acids. V dropped 2 bases and J dropped 3; count of bases not matched to a gene: 10. CDR1 and CDR2 from the germline V gene are LGHNA and YNFKEQ. Study-wide findings and caveats: Several public clonotypes were shared across many Burkitt lymphoma patients.

Comments on this clone: Antigen: not known.

The method was immunoSEQ multiplex PCR; TCRdb's version includes in-frame clones alone and lacks a portion of them. The table has 5,000 to 7,500 clones, about 84% seen once. This TCR was recovered from a human donor with Burkitt lymphoma. The chain links TRBV4-2 to TRBJ2-7, with 7 bases identical to TRBD2. Source material: tumor tissue. The DNA for the CDR3 is TGTGCCAGCAGCCAACATGGCGGGGGTCCCTTCTACGAGCAGTACTTC. Protein product: CASSQHGGGPFYEQYF.